These 12 T cell receptor beta chains came from one sample sequenced in a study of blood T cell repertoires in COVID-19. Clones were read by immunoSEQ multiplex PCR, and TCRdb kept only the in-frame ones, dropping some. The data contain over 200,000 clones, roughly nine tenths of them singletons. Sequencing used PBMCs or T cells enriched from blood (not recorded which). The receptors originated from a human donor in a cohort exposed to, infected with or recovered from COVID-19 (not recorded which). The donor label of this sample is uncertain.

The chain couples TRBV29-1 to TRBJ1-1, with 7 bases that match TRBD1. This CDR3 is built from 14 residues. Trimming at V came to 6 bases and at J to 3 bases, leaving 10 bases not matched to a gene. The germline gives CDR1 SQVTM, CDR2 ANQGSEA. CDR3 protein: CSVDDREEDTEAFF. The DNA of the CDR3 is TGCAGCGTCGACGACAGGGAAGAGGACACTGAAGCTTTCTTT.

The chain employs TRBV4-3 and TRBJ1-2; TRBD1 is a possible D gene (6 bases). This CDR3 is built from 15 residues. Germline V CDR1 and CDR2: LGHNA, YSLEER. Trimming removed 0 bases at V and 8 bases at J, with 16 bases between. CDR3 coding DNA: TGCGCCAGCAGCCAAGATGAAGGGGGGGCGCGAGGCTACACCTTC. It encodes CASSQDEGGARGYTF.

The genes are TRBV10-3 and TRBJ1-2, with D maybe TRBD1 (5 bases). There are 16 residues in the CDR3. Trimming stripped 3 bases from V and 4 bases from J, with 18 bases between. CDR1 ENHRY and CDR2 SYGVKD come from the germline V gene. The chain's CDR3 is CAISDLDSLGGYGYTF. The CDR3 nucleotides are TGTGCCATCAGTGATCTTGACTCCTTGGGGGGCTATGGCTACACCTTC.

The V and J genes are TRBV5-1 and TRBJ2-1; D is unclear. Looked up from germline, CDR1 is SGHRS and CDR2 is YFSETQ. The CDR3 extends over 14 amino acids. V lost 0 bases and J 4 bases, leaving 8 bases between the germline ends. The CDR3 bases are TGCGCCAGCAGCTTGGGCCAGACTTACAATGAGCAGTTCTTC. Protein: CASSLGQTYNEQFF.

V and J are TRBV28 and TRBJ2-3; TRBD1 matches at 10 bases. Germline CDR1 reads MDHEN; CDR2 reads SYDVKM. V trimming: 6 bases; J trimming: 10 bases; junction bases outside the gene matches: 16. CDR3 length: 16 residues. The CDR3 sequence is CASSPVRDRGYSAQYF. As DNA, the CDR3 is TGTGCCAGCAGCCCAGTCCGGGACAGGGGATATAGTGCGCAGTATTTT.

This chain links TRBV7-9 with TRBJ1-1; the match to TRBD1 covers 7 bases. The CDR3 is 15 amino acids. J gave up 1 base and V 7 bases, and 9 bases lay outside the gene matches. Germline CDR1 SEHNR, CDR2 FQNEAQ (reference sequence). The chain's CDR3 is CASNARDSENTEAFF. CDR3 coding DNA: TGTGCCAGCAACGCCCGGGACAGCGAGAACACTGAAGCTTTCTTT.

This chain uses TRBV7-3 with TRBJ1-1, with 7 bases matching TRBD1. Germline-derived CDR1 and CDR2 are SGHTA and FQGTGA. The CDR3 is 14 amino acids. Losses at the gene ends were 2 bases for V and 4 bases for J; bases not matched to a gene: 4. The CDR3 region is CASSLWAGGTEAFF. CDR3 coding DNA: TGTGCCAGCAGCTTATGGGCAGGGGGCACTGAAGCTTTCTTT.

This rearrangement joins TRBV24-1 to TRBJ2-1, with 11 bases that match TRBD2. The germline gives CDR1 KGHDR, CDR2 SFDVKD. The CDR3 runs 13 residues. J gave up 12 bases and V 5 bases, and 5 bases lay outside the gene matches. The CDR3 reads CATSATSGGRQFF. For the CDR3, the DNA is TGTGCCACCAGTGCTACTAGCGGGGGTCGGCAGTTCTTC.

The J gene is TRBJ1-1, the V gene TRBV7-9, with 7 bases aligning to TRBD1. After removal of 5 bases from V and 4 bases from J, the junction contained 16 bases not matched to a gene. Germline-derived CDR1 and CDR2 are SEHNR and FQNEAQ (reference sequence). The CDR3 covers 17 residues. CDR3 sequence: CASSRTTSSTGFTEAFF. CDR3 coding DNA: TGTGCCAGCAGCCGCACTACTTCCTCGACAGGGTTCACTGAAGCTTTCTTT.

V is TRBV9 and J is TRBJ1-3; a possible D gene is TRBD1 (5 bases). There are 16 residues in the CDR3. V shed 0 bases and J shed 2 bases, with 12 bases lying between them. Germline CDR1 is SGDLS and CDR2 is YYNGEE. This CDR3 reads CASSVGVVGAGNTIYF. In DNA form, the CDR3 reads TGTGCCAGCAGCGTAGGTGTGGTAGGGGCTGGAAACACCATATATTTT.

The chain uses TRBV6-2 or TRBV6-3 and TRBJ2-7; TRBD2 is a possible D gene (7 bases). The CDR3 is made up of 17 amino acids. The V end lost 1 base, the J end lost 1 base, and 17 bases lay between the germline ends. Looked up from germline, CDR1 is MNHEY and CDR2 is SVGEGT. CDR3 loop: CASSYYGGPKLSYEQYF. The DNA for the CDR3 is TGTGCCAGCAGTTACTACGGGGGGCCGAAGTTATCCTACGAGCAGTACTTC.

The CDR3 DNA sequence: TGTGCCAGCAGCTTAGATCACCGGCTAGTTGGCACCGGGGAGCTGTTTTTT. Its translation is CASSLDHRLVGTGELFF. This chain links TRBV11-2 with TRBJ2-2; D remains unclear. With 0 bases removed from V and 4 bases from J, the gap between germline ends came to 15 bases. The CDR3 has 17 amino acids. Germline V gives CDR1 SGHAT, CDR2 FQNNGV.